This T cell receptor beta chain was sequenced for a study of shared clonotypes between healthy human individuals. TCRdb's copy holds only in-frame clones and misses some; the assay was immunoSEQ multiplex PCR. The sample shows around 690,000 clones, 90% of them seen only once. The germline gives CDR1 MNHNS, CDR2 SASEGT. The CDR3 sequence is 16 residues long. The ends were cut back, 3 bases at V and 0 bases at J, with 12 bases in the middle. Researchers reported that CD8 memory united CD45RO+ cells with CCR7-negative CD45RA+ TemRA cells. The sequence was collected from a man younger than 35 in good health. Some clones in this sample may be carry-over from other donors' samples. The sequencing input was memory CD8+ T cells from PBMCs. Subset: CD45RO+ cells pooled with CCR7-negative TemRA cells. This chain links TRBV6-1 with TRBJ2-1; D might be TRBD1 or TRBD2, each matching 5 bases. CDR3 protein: CASSDSRDPSYNEQFF. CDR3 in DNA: TGTGCCAGCAGTGATTCCAGGGACCCCTCCTACAATGAGCAGTTCTTC.